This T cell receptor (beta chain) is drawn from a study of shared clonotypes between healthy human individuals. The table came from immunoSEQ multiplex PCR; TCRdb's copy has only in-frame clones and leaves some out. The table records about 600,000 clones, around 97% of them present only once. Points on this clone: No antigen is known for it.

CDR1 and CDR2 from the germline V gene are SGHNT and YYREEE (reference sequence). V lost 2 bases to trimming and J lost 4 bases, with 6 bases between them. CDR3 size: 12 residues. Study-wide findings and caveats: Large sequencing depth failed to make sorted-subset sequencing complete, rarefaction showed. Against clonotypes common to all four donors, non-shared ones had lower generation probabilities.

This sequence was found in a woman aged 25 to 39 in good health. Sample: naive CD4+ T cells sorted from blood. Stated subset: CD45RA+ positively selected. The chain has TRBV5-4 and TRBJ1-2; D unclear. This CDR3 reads CASSFDTYGYTF. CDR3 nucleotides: TGTGCCAGCAGCTTCGACACCTATGGCTACACCTTC.